This paragraph reports one T cell receptor (beta chain). This clonotype was counted many times. Its specific antigen is unknown. There are no base qualities to consult, and no much larger clone falls within one base. Patients with hyperthyroidism were aged 18 to 65 years, had been newly diagnosed, and had a disease duration of less than 2 months. Patients with other autoimmune diseases, uncontrolled infections, pregnancy or lactation were excluded from the study. Clinical symptoms, serum thyroxine, TRAb, thyroid ultrasound and orbital computed tomography formed the basis of the diagnosis. Trizol reagent was used to extract the total RNA, and its quality was then checked on an Agilent 2100 Bioanalyzer. TCR beta CDR3 regions were amplified from RNA transcripts for repertoire sequencing. The first round of RT-PCR was done with HTBI primers and the Qiagen OneStep RT-PCR kit, and was followed by a second round of multiplex PCR, then size selection and purification. Libraries were sequenced on an Illumina HiSeq2000 using paired-end 100 bp reads. As for the authors' bioinformatics: SOAPnuke was used to process the reads, throwing out any read that had adapters, had uncalled bases, had a mean Phred below 15, or lacked an exact constant-primer or identifier match. High-quality paired reads were merged with COPE v1.2.5. Each unique nucleotide sequence was treated as a clonotype, and MiTCR v1.1 was used to align the clonotypes to the IMGT TRB V, D and J references. Only V-J combinations with frequency above 0.0001 were analysed, covering 99.2% of repertoires. A TCR clonal expansion and chaos score per V-J combination was defined as the ratio of F50 clonal expansion to chaos observed in the TCRdist matrix. Welch's t-statistics and random forest were used to reduce the features to 10 to 15 V-J combinations, which were then used as input to a naive Bayes classifier. The similarity between thyroid and blood repertoires was quantified using the Morisita-Horn index. Starting from the raw public reads, TCRdb applied fastp trimming at Q25, assembled clones with MiXCR and retained in-frame beta chains. Each CDR3 protein appears once, grouped with its most common genes and DNA. The V and J calls reflect TCRdb's pipeline rather than the authors' work. In all, the sample holds over a million distinct CDR3 sequences, and roughly 35% of those were seen once. The top ten clonotypes cover around 10% of the sample.

This sample is drawn from a study of Graves' ophthalmopathy and Graves' hyperthyroidism (dated by TCRdb to about 2018). Describing the broader study: Stable hyperthyroidism was defined as no progression to ophthalmopathy within 18 months of follow-up. To tell Graves' ophthalmopathy apart from Graves' hyperthyroidism, and to predict which patients would progress to ophthalmopathy, the study relied on TCR beta repertoire signatures. Once sampling was done, hyperthyroidism patients were given methimazole at a starting dose of 30 mg daily, while ophthalmopathy patients were given high-dose intravenous methylprednisolone. The independent validation cohort included about 20 hyperthyroidism patients plus 17 patients who later progressed from hyperthyroidism to ophthalmopathy. In total, approximately 140 blood samples were TCR-sequenced: 40 to 45 ophthalmopathy, some 75 hyperthyroidism and some 17 hyperthyroidism-to-ophthalmopathy patients. A discovery set of more than 90 patients (approximately 42 ophthalmopathy, about 58 stable hyperthyroidism) was enrolled to explore V-J signatures distinguishing ophthalmopathy from hyperthyroidism. In over 5 hyperthyroidism patients, the T-cell repertoire of thyroid tissue was compared with the T-cell repertoire of blood.

V is pared back by 0 bases and J by 4 bases, with 12 bases lying between the germline termini. Looking up the germline V gene (reference sequence) yields CDR1 DFQATT and CDR2 SNEGSKA. The CDR3 contains 14 residues, cysteine and phenylalanine counted. Left in the record is the CDR3 DNA by itself, 42 bases read in frame from the first base. Summary of the overall study and its limitations: Most expanded thyroid clonotypes with frequency above 0.001 were also detected in blood, suggesting blood repertoires may reflect the thyroid immune response. The 13-signature model separated ophthalmopathy from stable hyperthyroidism with roughly 88% sensitivity and almost 84% specificity in cross-validation, and 80%/75% in the test set. No statistical method was used to set the sample size in advance, and the investigators knew which group each participant was assigned to. In validation, the model predicted ophthalmopathy progression with about 71% sensitivity and 72.22% specificity; roughly eleven predicted patients were CT-confirmed with GO in a median of 6.5 months.

The specimen sequenced was peripheral blood or thyroid tissue (not recorded which). The chain couples TRBV20-1 to TRBJ1-2; there is no confident call for the D gene. The clonotype originates from an adult man with Graves' hyperthyroidism. The CDR3: CSARDPTPVYGYTF. At the DNA level, the sequence is TGCAGTGCTAGAGATCCCACACCGGTCTATGGCTACACCTTC.